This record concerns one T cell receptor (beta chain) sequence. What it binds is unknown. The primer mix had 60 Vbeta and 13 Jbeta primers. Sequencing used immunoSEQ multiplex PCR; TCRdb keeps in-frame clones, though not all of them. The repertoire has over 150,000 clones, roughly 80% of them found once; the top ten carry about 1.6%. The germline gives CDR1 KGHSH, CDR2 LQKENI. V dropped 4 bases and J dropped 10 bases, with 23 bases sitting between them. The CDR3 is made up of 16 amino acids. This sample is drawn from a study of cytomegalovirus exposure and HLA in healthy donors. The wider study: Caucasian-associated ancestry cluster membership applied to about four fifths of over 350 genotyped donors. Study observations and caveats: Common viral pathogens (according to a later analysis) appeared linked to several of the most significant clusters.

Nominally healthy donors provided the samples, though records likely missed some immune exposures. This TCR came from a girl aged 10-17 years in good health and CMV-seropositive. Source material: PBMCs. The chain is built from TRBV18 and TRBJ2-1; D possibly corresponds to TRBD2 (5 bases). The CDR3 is CASSRSAGGSQWEQFF. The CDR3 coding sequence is TGTGCCAGCTCACGGTCAGCCGGAGGAAGCCAATGGGAGCAGTTCTTC.